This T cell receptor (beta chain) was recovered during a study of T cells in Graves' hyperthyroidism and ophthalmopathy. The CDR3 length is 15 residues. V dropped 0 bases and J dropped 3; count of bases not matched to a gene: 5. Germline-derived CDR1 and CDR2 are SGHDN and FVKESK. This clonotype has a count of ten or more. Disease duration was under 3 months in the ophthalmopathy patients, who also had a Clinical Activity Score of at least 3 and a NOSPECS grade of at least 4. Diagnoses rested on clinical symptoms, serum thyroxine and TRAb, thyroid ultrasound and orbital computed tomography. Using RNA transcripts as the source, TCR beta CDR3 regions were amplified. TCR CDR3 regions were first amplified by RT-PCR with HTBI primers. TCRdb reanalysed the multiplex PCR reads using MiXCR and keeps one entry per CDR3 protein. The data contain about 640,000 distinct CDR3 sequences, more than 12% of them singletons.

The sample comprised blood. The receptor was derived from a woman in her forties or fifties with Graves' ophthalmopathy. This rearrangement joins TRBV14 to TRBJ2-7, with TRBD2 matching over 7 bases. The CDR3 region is CASSQEGAGNYEQYF. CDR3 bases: TGTGCCAGCAGCCAAGAAGGAGCGGGGAACTACGAGCAGTACTTC.